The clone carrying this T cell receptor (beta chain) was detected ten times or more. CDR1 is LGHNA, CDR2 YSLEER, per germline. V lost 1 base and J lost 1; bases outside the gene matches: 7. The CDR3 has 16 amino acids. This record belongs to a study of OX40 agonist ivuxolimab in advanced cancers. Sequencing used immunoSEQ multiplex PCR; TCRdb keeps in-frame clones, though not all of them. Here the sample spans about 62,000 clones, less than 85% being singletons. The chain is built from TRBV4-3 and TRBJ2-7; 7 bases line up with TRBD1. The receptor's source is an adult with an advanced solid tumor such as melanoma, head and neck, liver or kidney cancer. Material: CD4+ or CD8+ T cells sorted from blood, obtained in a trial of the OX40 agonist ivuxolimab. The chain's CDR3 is CASSQVGQDYSYEQYF. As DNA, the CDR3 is TGCGCCAGCAGCCAAGTAGGACAGGATTATTCCTACGAGCAGTACTTC.